Listed below are T cell receptor beta chains from one sample, sequenced in a study of cytomegalovirus exposure and HLA in healthy donors. The protocol was immunoSEQ multiplex PCR, while the TCRdb copy is restricted to in-frame clones and leaves out a portion. The sample has 120,000 to 150,000 clones; roughly 77% are singletons. Sequencing was done on a sample of PBMCs. Every receptor here comes from a female donor in good health and CMV-seronegative. Both conserved end residues are part of each CDR3. Each record gives: CDR3 protein, CDR3 DNA, J gene, D gene, clone size, V gene. A D gene is named only where the DNA matches it firmly. Not all rows give a size; the values are once, few, many and, for expanded clones, a class.

CASNRPGGLELQETQYF | TGTGCCAGCAATAGGCCCGGGGGACTAGAGCTCCAAGAGACCCAGTACTTC | TRBJ2-5 | TRBD2 | - | TRBV28
CSVAARDRGQETQYF | TGCAGCGTTGCCGCTAGAGACAGGGGACAAGAGACCCAGTACTTC | TRBJ2-5 | TRBD1 | - | TRBV29-1
CAISEPGEADTQYF | TGTGCCATCAGTGAGCCCGGAGAGGCAGATACGCAGTATTTT | TRBJ2-3 | - | - | TRBV10-3
CASSGRREAGSDTQYF | TGCGCCAGCAGCGGGAGGAGGGAGGCCGGTTCAGATACGCAGTATTTT | TRBJ2-3 | TRBD2 | - | TRBV10-2
CASSLGLWNTEAFF | TGCGCCAGCAGCCTTGGACTGTGGAACACTGAAGCTTTCTTT | TRBJ1-1 | - | - | TRBV4-3
CASSQDASANTGELFF | TGTGCCAGCAGCCAAGATGCGTCCGCGAACACCGGGGAGCTGTTTTTT | TRBJ2-2 | - | - | TRBV14
CAWSRGSGVADTQYF | TGTGCCTGGAGTAGGGGGAGCGGGGTCGCAGATACGCAGTATTTT | TRBJ2-3 | - | - | TRBV30
CASSSKVGATNTEAFF | TGTGCCAGCAGCTCCAAGGTGGGGGCCACGAACACTGAAGCTTTCTTT | TRBJ1-1 | - | - | TRBV5-5
CASSRTGATYEQYF | TGTGCCAGCAGTAGGACAGGGGCGACCTACGAGCAGTACTTC | TRBJ2-7 | TRBD1 | - | TRBV6-5
CASSFRGPYEQYF | TGCGCCAGCAGCTTCCGCGGCCCCTACGAGCAGTACTTC | TRBJ2-7 | - | - | TRBV5-1
CASSLWTSVGYEQYF | TGTGCCAGCAGCCTCTGGACTAGCGTGGGCTACGAGCAGTACTTC | TRBJ2-7 | TRBD2 | - | TRBV14
CASSARTGVGETQYF | TGCGCCAGCAGCGCCAGGACAGGGGTAGGGGAGACCCAGTACTTC | TRBJ2-5 | TRBD1 | - | TRBV5-1
CASSQDVAGAGNEQYF | TGCGCCAGCAGCCAAGATGTAGCGGGAGCGGGCAACGAGCAGTACTTC | TRBJ2-7 | TRBD2 | - | TRBV4-3
CASSQGHQETQYF | TGTGCCAGCAGTCAGGGCCACCAAGAGACCCAGTACTTC | TRBJ2-5 | - | - | TRBV11-2
CASSLGTSGTVFYEQYF | TGTGCCAGCAGCTTGGGGACTAGCGGGACCGTCTTCTACGAGCAGTACTTC | TRBJ2-7 | TRBD2 | - | TRBV7-2
CASSHGGLEQYF | TGCGCCAGCAGCCACGGCGGGCTCGAGCAGTACTTC | TRBJ2-7 | - | - | TRBV4-3
CASSLGLAGEWGDYNEQFF | TGTGCCAGCAGCCTGGGACTAGCGGGAGAGTGGGGCGACTACAATGAGCAGTTCTTC | TRBJ2-1 | TRBD2 | - | TRBV5-4
CASSEGDGANVLTF | TGCGCCAGCAGCGAGGGGGATGGGGCCAACGTCCTGACTTTC | TRBJ2-6 | - | - | TRBV5-1
CATSSFRDRNEKLFF | TGTGCCACCAGCAGCTTCCGGGACAGAAATGAAAAACTGTTTTTT | TRBJ1-4 | TRBD1 | - | TRBV15
CASSAVGGVVGDTQYF | TGTGCCAGCAGCGCTGTAGGGGGCGTCGTAGGGGATACGCAGTATTTT | TRBJ2-3 | TRBD1 | - | TRBV9
CASSARGTGNTIYF | TGTGCCAGCAGCGCAAGGGGGACGGGAAACACCATATATTTT | TRBJ1-3 | - | - | TRBV9
CASSQDRGQGTEAFF | TGCGCCAGCAGCCAAGATCGAGGACAGGGGACTGAAGCTTTCTTT | TRBJ1-1 | TRBD1 | few | TRBV4-1
CASSQTGGSGDF | TGTGCCAGCAGTCAGACAGGGGGAAGTGGGGACTTC | TRBJ2-5 | TRBD1 | - | TRBV28
CASNPEHGNEKLFF | TGTGCCAGCAACCCGGAGCACGGTAATGAAAAACTGTTTTTT | TRBJ1-4 | - | - | TRBV7-2
CASRTGISYEQYF | TGTGCCAGCAGGACAGGTATCTCCTACGAGCAGTACTTC | TRBJ2-7 | - | - | TRBV6-1
CASSPDPSGYGYTF | TGTGCCAGCAGTCCGGACCCCTCGGGGTATGGCTACACCTTC | TRBJ1-2 | - | few | TRBV6-6
CASSAGGRGGTQYF | TGTGCCAGTAGCGCGGGAGGTAGGGGGGGGACCCAGTACTTC | TRBJ2-5 | TRBD2 | - | TRBV19
CASNLAGSSYNEQFF | TGCGCCAGCAACTTAGCGGGGAGCTCCTACAATGAGCAGTTCTTC | TRBJ2-1 | TRBD2 | - | TRBV5-1
CASSPLSRDSAEQYF | TGTGCCAGCAGTCCGTTATCGCGGGATTCTGCCGAGCAGTACTTC | TRBJ2-7 | - | - | TRBV11-3
CASSEGSRGELFF | TGTGCCAGCAGCGAGGGGTCCCGCGGGGAGCTGTTTTTT | TRBJ2-2 | - | - | TRBV9
CAWSISRNTEAFF | TGTGCCTGGAGTATCAGTCGGAACACTGAAGCTTTCTTT | TRBJ1-1 | - | - | TRBV30
CASSEKVGLTVYHEQYF | TGTGCCAGCAGTGAAAAGGTAGGGTTGACAGTATACCACGAGCAGTACTTC | TRBJ2-7 | - | few | TRBV6-1
CASSIGLYEQYF | TGTGCCAGCAGCATCGGACTCTACGAGCAGTACTTC | TRBJ2-7 | - | - | TRBV5-6
CAWLTSYEQYF | TGTGCCTGGCTTACTTCCTACGAGCAGTACTTC | TRBJ2-7 | - | - | TRBV30
CASSLHSGTTDEAFF | TGTGCCAGCAGCTTACACTCCGGAACAACAGATGAAGCTTTCTTT | TRBJ1-1 | - | - | TRBV11-3
CASSVGTGGTEAFF | TGTGCCAGCAGCGTAGGGACAGGTGGTACTGAAGCTTTCTTT | TRBJ1-1 | TRBD1 | once | TRBV9
CASSVTGGPNTIYF | TGTGCCAGCAGTGTTACAGGGGGCCCGAACACCATATATTTT | TRBJ1-3 | TRBD1 | - | TRBV28
CSVDRGLNTEAFF | TGCAGCGTAGACAGGGGCTTGAACACTGAAGCTTTCTTT | TRBJ1-1 | TRBD1 | - | TRBV29-1
CASGPTSGTANNEQFF | TGTGCTAGTGGTCCCACATCCGGGACAGCAAACAATGAGCAGTTCTTC | TRBJ2-1 | TRBD1 | - | TRBV12-5
CASSSSGRYEQYF | TGCGCCAGCAGTTCTAGCGGGAGGTACGAGCAGTACTTC | TRBJ2-7 | TRBD2 | - | TRBV10-1
CASSRTGGRETQYF | TGTGCCAGCAGCCGTACTGGAGGCCGGGAGACCCAGTACTTC | TRBJ2-5 | - | - | TRBV9
CASIKSDGRNTEAFF | TGTGCCAGTATTAAATCGGACGGGAGGAACACTGAAGCTTTCTTT | TRBJ1-1 | - | - | TRBV19
CASSERQAPDTQYF | TGTGCCAGCAGTGAAAGACAGGCCCCAGATACGCAGTATTTT | TRBJ2-3 | - | - | TRBV2
CATFDSDQPQHF | TGTGCCACCTTCGACAGTGATCAGCCCCAGCATTTT | TRBJ1-5 | - | - | TRBV28
CSAVNAGEQYF | TGCAGTGCTGTCAACGCGGGGGAGCAGTACTTC | TRBJ2-5 | TRBD2 | - | TRBV20-1
CASRPDSMNTEAFF | TGCGCCAGTAGGCCTGACAGCATGAACACTGAAGCTTTCTTT | TRBJ1-1 | - | - | TRBV5-1
CASSLGGHEANIQYF | TGTGCCAGCAGCTTAGGCGGACACGAGGCAAACATTCAGTACTTC | TRBJ2-4 | - | - | TRBV7-2
CASSTVTGGLNTEAFF | TGTGCCAGTAGTACGGTTACAGGGGGCTTGAACACTGAAGCTTTCTTT | TRBJ1-1 | TRBD1 | - | TRBV19
CASSLDGGIYGYTF | TGTGCCAGCAGCCTGGATGGGGGGATCTATGGCTACACCTTC | TRBJ1-2 | - | - | TRBV7-9
CASSFDRVGEQYF | TGTGCCAGCAGCTTCGACAGGGTGGGCGAGCAGTACTTC | TRBJ2-7 | TRBD1 | - | TRBV7-6
CASSLVGGGGGYTF | TGTGCCAGCAGCTTGGTAGGAGGGGGCGGTGGCTACACCTTC | TRBJ1-2 | TRBD1 | - | TRBV5-4
CASGLSNEKLFF | TGTGCCAGCGGACTTAGTAATGAAAAACTGTTTTTT | TRBJ1-4 | - | - | TRBV7-9
CAWSDRGYTGELFF | TGTGCCTGGAGTGACCGGGGTTACACCGGGGAGCTGTTTTTT | TRBJ2-2 | - | - | TRBV30
CASSPGLAFNEQFF | TGTGCCAGCAGTCCCGGACTAGCATTCAATGAGCAGTTCTTC | TRBJ2-1 | TRBD2 | - | TRBV7-2